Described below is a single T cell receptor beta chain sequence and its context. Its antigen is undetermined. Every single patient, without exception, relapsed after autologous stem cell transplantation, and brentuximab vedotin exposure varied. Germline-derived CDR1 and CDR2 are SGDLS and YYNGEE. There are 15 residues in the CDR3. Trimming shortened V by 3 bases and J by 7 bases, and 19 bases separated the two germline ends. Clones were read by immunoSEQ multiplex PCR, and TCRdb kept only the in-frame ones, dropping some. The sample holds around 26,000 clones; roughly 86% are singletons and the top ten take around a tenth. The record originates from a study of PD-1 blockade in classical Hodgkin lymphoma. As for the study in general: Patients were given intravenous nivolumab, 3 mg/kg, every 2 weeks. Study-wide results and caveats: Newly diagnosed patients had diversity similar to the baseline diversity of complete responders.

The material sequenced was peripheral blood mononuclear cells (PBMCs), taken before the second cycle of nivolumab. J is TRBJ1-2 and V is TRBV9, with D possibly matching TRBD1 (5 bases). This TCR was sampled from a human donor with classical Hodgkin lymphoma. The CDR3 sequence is CASSATGDSQGGYTF. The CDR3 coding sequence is TGTGCCAGCAGCGCGACCGGGGACTCCCAGGGTGGCTACACCTTC.